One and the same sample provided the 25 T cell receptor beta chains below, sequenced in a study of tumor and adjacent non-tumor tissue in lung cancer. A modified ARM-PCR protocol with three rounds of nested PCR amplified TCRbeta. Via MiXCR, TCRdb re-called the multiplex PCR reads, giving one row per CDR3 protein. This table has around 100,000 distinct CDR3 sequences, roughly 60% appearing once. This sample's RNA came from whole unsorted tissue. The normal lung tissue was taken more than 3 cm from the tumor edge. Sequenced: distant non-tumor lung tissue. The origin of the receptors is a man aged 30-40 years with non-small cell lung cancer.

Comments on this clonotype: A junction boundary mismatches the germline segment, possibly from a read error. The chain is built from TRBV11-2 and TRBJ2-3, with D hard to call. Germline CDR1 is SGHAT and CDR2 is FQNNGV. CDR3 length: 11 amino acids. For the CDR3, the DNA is TGTGCCAGCAACTACTTAGATGCGCAGTATTTT. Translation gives CASNYLDAQYF.

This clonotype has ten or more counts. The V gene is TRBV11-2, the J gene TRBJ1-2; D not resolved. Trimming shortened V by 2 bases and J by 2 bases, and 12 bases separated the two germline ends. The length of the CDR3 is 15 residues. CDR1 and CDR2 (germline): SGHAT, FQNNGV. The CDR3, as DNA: TGTGCCAGCAGCTTATTCAAGGGCTTGAACTATGGCTACACCTTC. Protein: CASSLFKGLNYGYTF.

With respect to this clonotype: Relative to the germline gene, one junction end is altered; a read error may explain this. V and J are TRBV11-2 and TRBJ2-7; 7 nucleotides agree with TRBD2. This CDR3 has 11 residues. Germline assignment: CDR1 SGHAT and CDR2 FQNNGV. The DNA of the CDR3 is TGTGCCAGCGCTTGGGAGGGCGAGCACATCTTC. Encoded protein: CASAWEGEHIF.

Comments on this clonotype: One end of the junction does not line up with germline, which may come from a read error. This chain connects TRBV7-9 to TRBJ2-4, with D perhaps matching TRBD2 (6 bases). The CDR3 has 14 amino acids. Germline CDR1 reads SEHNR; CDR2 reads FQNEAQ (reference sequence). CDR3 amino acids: CTSSLAAEGNIQYF. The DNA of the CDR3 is TGTACCAGCAGCTTAGCAGCGGAGGGTAACATTCAGTACTTC.

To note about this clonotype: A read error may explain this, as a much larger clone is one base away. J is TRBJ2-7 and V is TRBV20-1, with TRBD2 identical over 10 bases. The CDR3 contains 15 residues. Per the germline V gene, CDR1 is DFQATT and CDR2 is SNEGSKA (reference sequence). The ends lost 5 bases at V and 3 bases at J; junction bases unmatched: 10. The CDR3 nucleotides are TGCAGTGCTGGGATAGCGGGGGGCCCTCGCTACGAGCAGTACTTC. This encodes CSAGIAGGPRYEQYF.

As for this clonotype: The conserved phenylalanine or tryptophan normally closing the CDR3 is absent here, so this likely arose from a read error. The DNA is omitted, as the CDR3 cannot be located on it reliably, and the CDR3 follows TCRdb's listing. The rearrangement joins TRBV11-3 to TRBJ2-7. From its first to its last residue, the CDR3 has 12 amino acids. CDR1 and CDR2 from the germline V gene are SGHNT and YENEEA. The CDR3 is CASSSIGYEHYL.

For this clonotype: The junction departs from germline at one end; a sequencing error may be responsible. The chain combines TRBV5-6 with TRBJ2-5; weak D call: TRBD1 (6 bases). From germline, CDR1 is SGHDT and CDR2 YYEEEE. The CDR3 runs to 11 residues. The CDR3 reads CAGSLGDTHYF. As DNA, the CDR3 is TGTGCCGGCAGCTTAGGGGACACCCACTACTTC.

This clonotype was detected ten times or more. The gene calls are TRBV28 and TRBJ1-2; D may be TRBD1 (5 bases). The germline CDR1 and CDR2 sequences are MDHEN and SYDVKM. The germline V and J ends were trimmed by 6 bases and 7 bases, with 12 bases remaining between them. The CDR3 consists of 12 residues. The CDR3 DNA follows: TGTGCCAGCAGGGACACCGCTAGTGGCTACACCTTC. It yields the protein CASRDTASGYTF.

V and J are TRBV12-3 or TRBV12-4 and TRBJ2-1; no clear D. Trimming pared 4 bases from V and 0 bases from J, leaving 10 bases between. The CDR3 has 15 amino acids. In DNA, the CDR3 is TGTGCCAGCAGTTATGGTGGCGGCTCCTACAATGAGCAGTTCTTC. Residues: CASSYGGGSYNEQFF.

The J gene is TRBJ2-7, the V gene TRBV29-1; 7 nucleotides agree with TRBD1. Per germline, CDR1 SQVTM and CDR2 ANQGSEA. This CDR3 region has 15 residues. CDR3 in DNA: TGCAGTGTCTCAATGGACAGGATCGGCTCCTACGAGCAGTACTTC. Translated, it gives CSVSMDRIGSYEQYF.

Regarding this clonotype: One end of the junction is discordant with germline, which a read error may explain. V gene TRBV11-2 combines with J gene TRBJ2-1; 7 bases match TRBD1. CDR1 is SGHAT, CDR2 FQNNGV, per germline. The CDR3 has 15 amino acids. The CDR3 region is CASSPWTGHYNEQLF. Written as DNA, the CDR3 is TGTGCCAGCAGTCCTTGGACAGGCCACTACAATGAGCAGCTCTTC.

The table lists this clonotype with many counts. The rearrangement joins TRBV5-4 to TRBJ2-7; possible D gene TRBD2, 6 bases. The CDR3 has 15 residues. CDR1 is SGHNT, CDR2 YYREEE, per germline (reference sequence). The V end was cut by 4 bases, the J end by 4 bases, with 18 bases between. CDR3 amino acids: CASSTGRGRGYEQYF. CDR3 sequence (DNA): TGTGCCAGCAGCACCGGACGAGGTCGGGGGTACGAGCAGTACTTC.

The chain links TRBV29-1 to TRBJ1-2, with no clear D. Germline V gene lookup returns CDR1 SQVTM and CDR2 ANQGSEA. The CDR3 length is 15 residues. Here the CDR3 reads CNDDVAGAILGGYTF. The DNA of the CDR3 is TGCAACGATGATGTGGCAGGAGCGATCCTGGGAGGCTACACCTTC.

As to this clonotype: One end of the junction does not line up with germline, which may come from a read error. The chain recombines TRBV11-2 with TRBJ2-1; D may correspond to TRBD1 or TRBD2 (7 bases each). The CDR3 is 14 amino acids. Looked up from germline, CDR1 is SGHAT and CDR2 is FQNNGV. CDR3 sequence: CASSEGAGVSEHFF. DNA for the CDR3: TGTGCCAGCAGTGAGGGGGCGGGAGTCAGTGAGCATTTCTTC.

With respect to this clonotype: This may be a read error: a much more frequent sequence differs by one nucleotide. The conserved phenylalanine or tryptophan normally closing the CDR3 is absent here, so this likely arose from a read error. The CDR3 protein is CASSFRLAGSETQYL. The CDR3 nucleotides read TGTGCCAGCAGCTTTAGACTAGCGGGGTCGGAGACCCAGTACTTA. The chain joins TRBV5-4 to TRBJ2-5; 11 bases align to TRBD2. Germline V gene sequence: CDR1 SGHNT, CDR2 YYREEE (reference sequence). The trim removed 2 bases at V and 5 bases at J, leaving 5 bases unmatched. The CDR3 totals 15 residues.

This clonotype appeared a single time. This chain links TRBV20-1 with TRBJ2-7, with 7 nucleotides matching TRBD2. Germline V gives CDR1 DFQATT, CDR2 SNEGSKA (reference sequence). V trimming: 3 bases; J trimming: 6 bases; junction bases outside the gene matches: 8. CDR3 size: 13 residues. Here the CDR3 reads CSASWLAECEQYF. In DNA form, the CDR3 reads TGCAGTGCTAGTTGGCTAGCGGAGTGCGAGCAGTACTTC.

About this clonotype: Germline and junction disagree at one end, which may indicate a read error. The CDR3 DNA sequence: TGTGCCAACTCCGGGACAGGGCCTGAAAAATTGTTTTTT. As protein: CANSGTGPEKLFF. V gene TRBV6-6 combines with J gene TRBJ1-4; 9 bases map to TRBD1. The CDR3 is 13 amino acids. The germline gives CDR1 MNHNY, CDR2 SVGAGI (reference sequence).

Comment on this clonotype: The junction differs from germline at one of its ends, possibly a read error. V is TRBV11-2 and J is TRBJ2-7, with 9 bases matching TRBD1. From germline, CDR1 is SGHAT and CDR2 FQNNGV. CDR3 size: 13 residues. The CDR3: CVSRTGGKDEQYF. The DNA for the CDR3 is TGTGTCAGCAGAACAGGGGGCAAGGACGAGCAGTACTTC.

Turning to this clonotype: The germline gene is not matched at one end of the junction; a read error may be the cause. The DNA for the CDR3 is TGTGCCAGCAGCTTAACGAGTGGGACCGGGGAGCTGTGTTTT. It specifies CASSLTSGTGELCF. The chain couples TRBV11-2 to TRBJ2-2, with D perhaps assigned TRBD1 or TRBD2 (5 bases each). Germline-derived CDR1 and CDR2 are SGHAT and FQNNGV. CDR3 length: 14 amino acids.

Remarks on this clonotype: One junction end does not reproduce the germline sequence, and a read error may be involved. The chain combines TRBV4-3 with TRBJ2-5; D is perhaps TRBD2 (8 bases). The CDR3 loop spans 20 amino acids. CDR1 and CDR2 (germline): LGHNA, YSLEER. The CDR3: CASSQDSAGGTRCVGVTQYF. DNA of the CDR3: TGCGCCAGCAGCCAAGATTCGGCAGGGGGGACTAGGTGTGTCGGTGTGACCCAGTACTTT.

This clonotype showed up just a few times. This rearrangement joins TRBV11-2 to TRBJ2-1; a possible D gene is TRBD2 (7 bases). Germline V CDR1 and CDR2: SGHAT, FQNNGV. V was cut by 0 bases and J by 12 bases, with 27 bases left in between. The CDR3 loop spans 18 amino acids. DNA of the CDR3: TGTGCCAGCAGCTTAGAGGGGTGGGGGGGGCTAGCGGCCCTTGGGCAGTTCTTC. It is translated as CASSLEGWGGLAALGQFF.

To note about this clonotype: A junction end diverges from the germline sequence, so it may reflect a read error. The CDR3 DNA is TGCAGCGTTGCGGACAGGGTGGAGACCCAGTGCTTC. Protein: CSVADRVETQCF. The chain couples TRBV29-1 to TRBJ2-5; TRBD1 aligns across 8 bases. This CDR3 is built from 12 residues. Germline V lookup: CDR1 SQVTM, CDR2 ANQGSEA. The full variable domain, completed using reference TRBV29-1 and TRBJ2-5, is SAVISQKPSRDICQRGTSLTIQCQVDSQVTMMFWYRQQPGQSLTLIATANQGSEATYESGFVIDKFPISRPNLTFSTLTVSNMSPEDSSIYLCSVADRVETQCFGPGTRLLVL.

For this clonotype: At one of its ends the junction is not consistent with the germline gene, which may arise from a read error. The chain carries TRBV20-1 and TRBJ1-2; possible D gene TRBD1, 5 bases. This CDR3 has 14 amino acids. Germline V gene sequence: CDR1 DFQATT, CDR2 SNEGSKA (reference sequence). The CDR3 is CSTSPGGGVGGYTF. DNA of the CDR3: TGCAGTACTAGCCCCGGTGGGGGGGTTGGAGGCTACACCTTC.

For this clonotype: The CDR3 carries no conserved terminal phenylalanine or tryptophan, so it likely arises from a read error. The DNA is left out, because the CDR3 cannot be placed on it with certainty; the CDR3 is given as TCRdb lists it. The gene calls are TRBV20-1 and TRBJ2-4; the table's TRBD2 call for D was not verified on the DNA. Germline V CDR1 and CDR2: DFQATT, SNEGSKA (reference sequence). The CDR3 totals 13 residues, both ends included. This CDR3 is CSAPAGGQNIQYL.

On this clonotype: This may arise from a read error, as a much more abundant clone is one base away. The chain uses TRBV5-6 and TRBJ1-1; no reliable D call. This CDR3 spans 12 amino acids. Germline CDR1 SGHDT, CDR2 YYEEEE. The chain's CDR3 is CTSSLDVSEAFF. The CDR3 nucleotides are TGTACCAGCAGCTTGGATGTGTCTGAAGCTTTCTTT.